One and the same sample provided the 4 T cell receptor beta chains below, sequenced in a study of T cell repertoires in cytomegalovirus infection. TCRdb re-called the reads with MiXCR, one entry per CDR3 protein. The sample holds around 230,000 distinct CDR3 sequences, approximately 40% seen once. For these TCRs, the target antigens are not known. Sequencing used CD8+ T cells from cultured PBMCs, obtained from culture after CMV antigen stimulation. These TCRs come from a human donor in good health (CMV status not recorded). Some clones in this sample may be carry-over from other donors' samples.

The CDR3 coding sequence is TGTGCCAGCAGCTATTTAAAGACAGGGATGACTGCCGGGGAGCTGTTTTTT. Its translation: CASSYLKTGMTAGELFF. The chain employs TRBV7-6 and TRBJ2-2, with TRBD1 identical over 7 bases. This CDR3 region has 17 residues. V shed 4 bases, J shed 6 bases, and the junction held 14 bases outside the gene matches. Germline CDR1 is SGHVS and CDR2 is FNYEAQ. The full variable domain, in which reference TRBV7-6 and TRBJ2-2 provide the parts outside the CDR3, is GAGVSQSPRYKVTKRGQDVALRCDPISGHVSLYWYRQALGQGPEFLTYFNYEAQQDKSGLPNDRFSAERPEGSISTLTIQRTEQRDSAMYRCASSYLKTGMTAGELFFGEGSRLTVL.

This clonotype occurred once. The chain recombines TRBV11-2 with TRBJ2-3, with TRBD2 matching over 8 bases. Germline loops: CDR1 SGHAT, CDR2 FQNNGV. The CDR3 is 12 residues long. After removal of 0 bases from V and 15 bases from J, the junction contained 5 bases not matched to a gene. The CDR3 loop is CASSLDGTREYF. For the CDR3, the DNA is TGTGCCAGCAGCTTAGACGGGACTAGGGAATATTTT.

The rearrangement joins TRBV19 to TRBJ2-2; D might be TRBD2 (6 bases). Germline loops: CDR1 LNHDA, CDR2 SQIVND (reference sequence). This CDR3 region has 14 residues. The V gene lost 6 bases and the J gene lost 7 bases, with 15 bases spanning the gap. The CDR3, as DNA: TGTGCCAGTAGCCCCCGCGGGGAGATCGGGGAGCTGTTTTTT. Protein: CASSPRGEIGELFF. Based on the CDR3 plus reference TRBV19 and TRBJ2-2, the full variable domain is DGGITQSPKYLFRKEGQNVTLSCEQNLNHDAMYWYRQDPGQGLRLIYYSQIVNDFQKGDIAEGYSVSREKKESFPLTVTSAQKNPTAFYLCASSPRGEIGELFFGEGSRLTVL.

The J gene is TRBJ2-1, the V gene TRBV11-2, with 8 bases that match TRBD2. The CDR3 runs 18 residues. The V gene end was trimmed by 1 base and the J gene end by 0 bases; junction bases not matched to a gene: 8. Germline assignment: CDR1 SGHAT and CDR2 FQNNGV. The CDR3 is CASSLGLALRDSYNEQFF. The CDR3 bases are TGTGCCAGCAGCTTAGGACTAGCGCTGAGGGACTCCTACAATGAGCAGTTCTTC. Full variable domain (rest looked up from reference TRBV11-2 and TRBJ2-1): EAGVAQSPRYKIIEKRQSVAFWCNPISGHATLYWYQQILGQGPKLLIQFQNNGVVDDSQLPKDRFSAERLKGVDSTLKIQPAKLEDSAVYLCASSLGLALRDSYNEQFFGPGTRLTVL.